The source of this TCR beta chain is a study of regulatory T cells in long-lasting Graves disease. General study findings and limits: TRBV28, TRBJ1-2 and TRBJ2-5 were favored in persistent disease.

CDR1 and CDR2 (germline): SQVTM, ANQGSEA. With 6 bases removed from V and 2 bases from J, the gap between germline ends came to 11 bases. CDR3 length: 13 residues. Of note for this clonotype: What it binds is not known. One base away lies a much larger clone, so this may be a sequencing read error. The missing conserved phenylalanine or tryptophan at the end of this CDR3 makes a read error likely.

Time point meaning: newly diagnosed GD, antithyroid drugs for less than 3 months. The TCR library used RNA extracted from PBMCs. Relying on iRepertoire HTBI primers and Arm-PCR of CDR3 regions, the team built TCR beta libraries. TCRdb redid the calling of the multiplex PCR reads with MiXCR, one entry per CDR3 protein. The profile shows a few hundred thousand distinct CDR3 sequences, roughly 14% of them singletons. These data are also associated with another study on T cells in Graves' hyperthyroidism and ophthalmopathy. This second report adds: Any patient presenting with uncontrolled infection, other autoimmune disease, pregnancy or lactation was left out.

This clonotype was obtained from a young man with Graves disease. The sequencing used peripheral blood mononuclear cells (PBMCs), collected at new diagnosis, from a patient treated with antithyroid drugs. This chain joins TRBV29-1 and TRBJ2-1, with D maybe TRBD2 (5 bases). CDR3 sequence: CSVLGVTYNEQFL. DNA of the CDR3: TGCAGCGTCCTGGGAGTCACCTACAATGAGCAGTTCCTC.